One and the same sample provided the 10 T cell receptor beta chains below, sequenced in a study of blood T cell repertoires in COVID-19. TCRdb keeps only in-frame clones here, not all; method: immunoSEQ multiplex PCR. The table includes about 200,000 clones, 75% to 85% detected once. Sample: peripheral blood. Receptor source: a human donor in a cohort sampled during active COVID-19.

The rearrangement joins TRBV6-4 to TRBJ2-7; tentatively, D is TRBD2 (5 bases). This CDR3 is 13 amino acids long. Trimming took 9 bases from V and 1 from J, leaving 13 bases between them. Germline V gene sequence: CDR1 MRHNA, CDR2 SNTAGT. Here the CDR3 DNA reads TGTGCCAGTTCGGGCCGAGGGTCCTACGAGCAGTACTTC. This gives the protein CASSGRGSYEQYF.

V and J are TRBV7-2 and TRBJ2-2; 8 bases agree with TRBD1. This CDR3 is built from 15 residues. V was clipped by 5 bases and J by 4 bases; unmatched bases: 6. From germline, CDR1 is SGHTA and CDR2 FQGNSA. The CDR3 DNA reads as TGTGCCAGCAGCCCGGACAGGGTGGGCACCGGGGAGCTGTTTTTT. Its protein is CASSPDRVGTGELFF. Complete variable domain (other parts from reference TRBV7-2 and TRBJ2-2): GAGVSQSPSNKVTEKGKDVELRCDPISGHTALYWYRQSLGQGLEFLIYFQGNSAPDKSGLPSDRFSAERTGGSVSTLTIQRTQQEDSAVYLCASSPDRVGTGELFFGEGSRLTVL.

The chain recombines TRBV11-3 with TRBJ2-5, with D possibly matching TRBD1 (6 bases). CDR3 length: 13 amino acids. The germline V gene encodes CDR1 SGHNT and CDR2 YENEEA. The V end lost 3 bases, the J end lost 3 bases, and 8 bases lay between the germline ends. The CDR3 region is CASSLNREETQYF. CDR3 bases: TGTGCCAGCAGCTTGAACAGGGAAGAGACCCAGTACTTC.

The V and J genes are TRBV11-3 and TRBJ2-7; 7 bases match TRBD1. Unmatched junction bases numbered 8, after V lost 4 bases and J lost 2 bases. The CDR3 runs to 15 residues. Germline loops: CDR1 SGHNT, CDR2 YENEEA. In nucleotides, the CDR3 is TGTGCCAGCAGCTCACCGGGACAGCCACCCTACGAGCAGTACTTC. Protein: CASSSPGQPPYEQYF.

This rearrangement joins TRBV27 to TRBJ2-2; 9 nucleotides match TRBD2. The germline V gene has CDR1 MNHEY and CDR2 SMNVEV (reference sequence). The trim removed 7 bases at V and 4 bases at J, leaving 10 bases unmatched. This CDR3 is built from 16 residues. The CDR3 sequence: CASTPQGRGGTGELFF. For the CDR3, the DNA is TGTGCCAGCACTCCCCAGGGGCGGGGGGGCACCGGGGAGCTGTTTTTT.

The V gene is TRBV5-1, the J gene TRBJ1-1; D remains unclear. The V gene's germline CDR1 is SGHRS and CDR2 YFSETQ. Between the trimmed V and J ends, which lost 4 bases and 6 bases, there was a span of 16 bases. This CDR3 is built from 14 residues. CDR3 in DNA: TGCGCCAGCAGCGCTAGACGGGCGGGAGCTGAAGCTTTCTTT. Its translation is CASSARRAGAEAFF.

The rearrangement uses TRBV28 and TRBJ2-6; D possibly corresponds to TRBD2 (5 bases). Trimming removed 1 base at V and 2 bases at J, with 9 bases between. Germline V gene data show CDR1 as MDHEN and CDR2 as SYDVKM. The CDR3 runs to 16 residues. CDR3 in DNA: TGTGCCAGCAGTTTATTCCCGGGGACTGGGGCCAACGTCCTGACTTTC. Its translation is CASSLFPGTGANVLTF.

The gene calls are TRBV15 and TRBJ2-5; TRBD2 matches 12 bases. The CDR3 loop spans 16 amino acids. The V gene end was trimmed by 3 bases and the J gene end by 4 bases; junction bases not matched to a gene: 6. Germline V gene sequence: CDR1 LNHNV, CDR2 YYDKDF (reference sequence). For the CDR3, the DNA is TGTGCCACCAGCAGGGCTCTAGCGGGGGGGCTAGAGACCCAGTACTTC. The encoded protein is CATSRALAGGLETQYF. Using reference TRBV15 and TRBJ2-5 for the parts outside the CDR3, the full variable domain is DAMVIQNPRYQVTQFGKPVTLSCSQTLNHNVMYWYQQKSSQAPKLLFHYYDKDFNNEADTPDNFQSRRPNTSFCFLDIRSPGLGDTAMYLCATSRALAGGLETQYFGPGTRLLVL.

The DNA for the CDR3 is TGCGCCAGCAGACCGGGACTAGCGGGAGTCGAGCAGTACTTC. It codes for CASRPGLAGVEQYF. This chain joins TRBV5-1 and TRBJ2-7, with 14 bases matching TRBD2. CDR1 and CDR2 (germline): SGHRS, YFSETQ. Unmatched junction bases numbered 4, after V lost 5 bases and J lost 6 bases. The CDR3 loop spans 14 amino acids.

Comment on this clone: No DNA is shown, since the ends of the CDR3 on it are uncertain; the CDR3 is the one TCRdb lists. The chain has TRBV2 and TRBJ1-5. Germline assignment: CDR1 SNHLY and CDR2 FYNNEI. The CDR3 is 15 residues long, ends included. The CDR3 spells CASSSSTLPGGAQHF.